Listed below are T cell receptor beta chains from one sample, sequenced in a study of identical twins. TCRdb reprocessed the 5' RACE reads via MiXCR and lists one record per CDR3 protein. The sample carries around 500,000 distinct CDR3 sequences, more than 13% recorded once. Another study also made use of these data, one on yellow fever vaccine responses in identical twins.

Sequencing was done on a sample of CD4+ T cells sorted from blood. The receptors shown here come from a woman aged 18-29 years in good health. Each CDR3 is given with its conserved first and last residue. Fields, in order: V gene, D gene, J gene, CDR3 protein. D genes are given only for firm matches.

TRBV15	TRBD1	TRBJ2-1	CATSSPQGGTYNEQFF
TRBV5-1	TRBD2	TRBJ2-7	CASSPAGSRGGEYF
TRBV14	TRBD2	TRBJ2-7	CASSQDWTSGRGEQYF
TRBV20-1	TRBD2	TRBJ2-3	CSARVSGRTDTQYF
TRBV5-1	.	TRBJ2-3	CASRTGTQSTDTQYF
TRBV6-7	.	TRBJ2-2	CASSYSTANTGELFF
TRBV29-1	TRBD1	TRBJ2-3	CSVDPKTGGRDTQYF
TRBV5-6	.	TRBJ2-3	CASSGRGATDTQYF
TRBV7-2	TRBD2	TRBJ2-5	CASSFRTGGLQETQYF
TRBV11-1	TRBD2	TRBJ2-1	CASSSTQSIGGFFYNEQFF